The 18 T cell receptor beta chains in this list originate from one sample, sequenced in a study of glioma-infiltrating T cells after dendritic cell vaccination. The table came from immunoSEQ multiplex PCR; TCRdb's copy has only in-frame clones and leaves some out. The table includes about 49,000 clones, over 75% detected once. The material sequenced was blood, taken before dendritic cell vaccination. The receptor set was obtained from a human donor with glioblastoma.

There are a few counts of this clone. The rearrangement joins TRBV7-6 to TRBJ1-6; D is unclear. Germline values: CDR1 SGHVS, CDR2 FNYEAQ. This CDR3 is built from 17 residues. Trimming cost V 1 base and J 9 bases, with 19 bases left between them. CDR3 nucleotide sequence: TGTGCCAGCAGCTTAGTGGAATCGGTCGACTTAGGTTCACCCCTCCACTTT. Its protein product is CASSLVESVDLGSPLHF. Looking up the rest from reference TRBV7-6 and TRBJ1-6 gives the full variable domain: GAGVSQSPRYKVTKRGQDVALRCDPISGHVSLYWYRQALGQGPEFLTYFNYEAQQDKSGLPNDRFSAERPEGSISTLTIQRTEQRDSAMYRCASSLVESVDLGSPLHFGNGTRLTVT.

The chain employs TRBV19 and TRBJ1-1; no clear D. The CDR3 consists of 11 residues. The V gene's germline CDR1 is LNHDA and CDR2 SQIVND (reference sequence). Trimming removed 6 bases at V and 8 bases at J, with 10 bases between. The CDR3, as DNA: TGTGCCAGTAGCGTCCCTGTGGAAGCTTTCTTT. It specifies CASSVPVEAFF.

The genes are TRBV5-1 and TRBJ2-5; D is unresolved. The CDR3 is 13 residues long. Germline CDR1 is SGHRS and CDR2 is YFSETQ. Trimming left V 0 bases short and J 4 bases short, with 7 bases between. The CDR3 region has the DNA TGCGCCAGCAGCTTGGGAGGAGCAGAGACCCAGTACTTC. Translating it yields CASSLGGAETQYF.

The chain carries TRBV5-6 and TRBJ1-1; D remains unclear. This CDR3 spans 13 amino acids. Germline V gene sequence: CDR1 SGHDT, CDR2 YYEEEE. Trimming took off 7 bases at V and 1 base at J, with 11 bases between the two ends. DNA for the CDR3: TGTGCCAGCCAGCCGCGGGGGAACACTGAAGCTTTCTTT. It specifies CASQPRGNTEAFF.

The chain couples TRBV19 to TRBJ2-4; 12 bases match TRBD2. The CDR3 spans 13 residues. CDR1 and CDR2 from the germline V gene are LNHDA and SQIVND (reference sequence). The J segment lost 9 bases and the V segment lost 6 bases, leaving 3 bases of the junction unmatched. In DNA form, the CDR3 reads TGTGCCAGTAGGACTAGCGGGGGCGGCATTCAGTACTTC. It is translated as CASRTSGGGIQYF.

V is TRBV7-9 and J is TRBJ2-3; TRBD1 matches 7 bases. Germline values: CDR1 SEHNR, CDR2 FQNEAQ (reference sequence). Trimming cost V 5 bases and J 3 bases; bases outside gene matches: 2. The CDR3 is 13 amino acids. The CDR3 is CASSPTGTDTQYF. The CDR3 DNA reads TGTGCCAGCAGCCCGACAGGGACAGATACGCAGTATTTT. The variable domain in full, with the rest retrieved from reference TRBV7-9 and TRBJ2-3, is DTGVSQNPRHKITKRGQNVTFRCDPISEHNRLYWYRQTLGQGPEFLTYFQNEAQLEKSRLLSDRFSAERPKGSFSTLEIQRTEQGDSAMYLCASSPTGTDTQYFGPGTRLTVL.

The rearrangement joins TRBV7-9 to TRBJ2-5; D may be TRBD1 (6 bases). This CDR3 is built from 15 residues. The V and J ends lost 3 bases and 3 bases respectively, with 14 bases between them. The germline CDR1 and CDR2 sequences are SEHNR and FQNEAQ (reference sequence). In DNA, the CDR3 is TGTGCCAGCAGCTTGGGCAGGGGACATAAAGAGACCCAGTACTTC. This encodes CASSLGRGHKETQYF.

This rearrangement joins TRBV5-6 to TRBJ2-1; D unresolved. Germline lookup yields CDR1 SGHDT and CDR2 YYEEEE. Trimming left V 4 bases short and J 6 bases short, with 17 bases between. The CDR3 consists of 15 residues. The CDR3 coding sequence is TGTGCCAGCAGCCCACCCAGCACAGCCCTCAATGAGCAGTTCTTC. Translating gives CASSPPSTALNEQFF.

The rearrangement links TRBV10-1 to TRBJ2-7; 14 bases map to TRBD2. CDR1 WNHNN and CDR2 SYGVQD come from the germline V gene (reference sequence). The V segment lost 2 bases and the J segment 1 base; nucleotides outside the gene matches: 1. CDR3 length: 16 residues. The CDR3 DNA sequence: TGCGCCAGCAGTGAGGGGACTAGCGGGAGTTCCTACGAGCAGTACTTC. Encoded protein: CASSEGTSGSSYEQYF.

The chain joins TRBV2 to TRBJ2-7; weak D call: TRBD1 (5 bases). From germline, CDR1 is SNHLY and CDR2 FYNNEI. CDR3 length: 14 amino acids. Between the trimmed V and J ends, which lost 4 bases and 0 bases, there was a span of 10 bases. DNA of the CDR3: TGTGCCAGCAGTGGTGACAGTTACTCCTACGAGCAGTACTTC. Translated: CASSGDSYSYEQYF.

The rearrangement uses TRBV4-2 and TRBJ2-3; TRBD2 is a possible D gene (5 bases). The CDR3 has 14 amino acids. V lost 3 bases and J lost 4, with 11 bases in between. Germline values: CDR1 LGHNA, CDR2 YNFKEQ. This CDR3 is CASSQPTTSDTQYF. The DNA of the CDR3 is TGTGCCAGCAGCCAGCCGACTACCTCAGATACGCAGTATTTT.

The genes are TRBV5-8 and TRBJ2-6, with D possibly matching TRBD2 (7 bases). Trimming stripped 4 bases from V and 9 bases from J, with 14 bases between. The CDR3 is 14 residues long. The V gene's germline CDR1 is SGHTS and CDR2 YDEGEE. The CDR3 sequence is CASSPRGGYNVLTF. The CDR3 region has the DNA TGTGCCAGCAGCCCGAGGGGGGGCTACAACGTCCTGACTTTC. The full variable domain, with the rest looked up from reference TRBV5-8 and TRBJ2-6, is EAGVTQSPTHLIKTRGQQATLRCSPISGHTSVYWYQQALGLGLQFLLWYDEGEERNRGNFPPRFSGRQFPNYSSELNVNALELEDSALYLCASSPRGGYNVLTFGAGSRLTVL.

The chain employs TRBV7-6 and TRBJ2-1, with D perhaps matching TRBD2 (5 bases). Germline V gene data show CDR1 as SGHVS and CDR2 as FNYEAQ. The CDR3 is made up of 18 amino acids. V was cut by 8 bases and J by 0 bases, with 23 bases left in between. The CDR3 loop reads CASLRGPMRSVSYNEQFF. The CDR3 region has the DNA TGTGCCAGCCTGAGAGGGCCGATGAGGAGCGTCTCCTACAATGAGCAGTTCTTC.

The genes are TRBV27 and TRBJ2-6, with 9 bases identical to TRBD1. This CDR3 has 19 residues. The germline V gene encodes CDR1 MNHEY and CDR2 SMNVEV (reference sequence). J was trimmed by 0 bases and V by 7 bases; bases with no gene match: 13. CDR3 DNA sequence: TGTGCCAGCACAAAAGGGGGGACAGGGTGGAGCTCTGGGGCCAACGTCCTGACTTTC. Translation: CASTKGGTGWSSGANVLTF.

The chain recombines TRBV11-3 with TRBJ2-4; 8 positions agree with TRBD1. Unmatched junction bases numbered 3, after V lost 2 bases and J lost 3 bases. Per the germline V gene, CDR1 is SGHNT and CDR2 is YENEEA. The CDR3 totals 15 residues. The CDR3 loop is CASSLRTGGKNIQYF. The CDR3 DNA follows: TGTGCCAGCAGCTTACGTACAGGGGGCAAAAACATTCAGTACTTC.

The chain has TRBV7-2 and TRBJ2-1; D possibly corresponds to TRBD2 (6 bases). Trimming removed 2 bases at V and 9 bases at J, with 14 bases between. The CDR3 covers 14 residues. Germline assignment: CDR1 SGHTA and CDR2 FQGNSA. For the CDR3, the DNA is TGTGCCAGCAGCTTACGAGCAGGGCGGGGTGAGCAGTTCTTC. It yields the protein CASSLRAGRGEQFF.

As concerns this clone: The sample carries other DNA sequences with the same CDR3. The chain joins TRBV5-1 to TRBJ1-6; the match to TRBD1 covers 7 bases. Unmatched junction bases numbered 13, after V lost 5 bases and J lost 5 bases. The CDR3 extends over 17 amino acids. Germline loops: CDR1 SGHRS, CDR2 YFSETQ. The CDR3 DNA reads TGCGCCAGCAGGACTCTCACCAACGGACAGGATAATTCACCCCTCCACTTT. Protein: CASRTLTNGQDNSPLHF.

This clone was seen only a few times. The rearrangement uses TRBV5-4 and TRBJ2-5, with TRBD2 matching over 8 bases. The V gene end was trimmed by 4 bases and the J gene end by 4 bases; junction bases not matched to a gene: 9. The CDR3 contains 15 residues. CDR1 is SGHNT and CDR2 is YYREEE in the germline V gene (reference sequence). This CDR3 is CASSPGTRGRETQYF. CDR3 bases: TGTGCCAGCAGCCCCGGGACTAGAGGAAGAGAGACCCAGTACTTC.